This TCR beta chain emerged from a study of blood T cell repertoires in COVID-19. Study at large: Sources were T cells, B-cell-depleted T cells, or PBMCs; the material itself was cDNA or gDNA.

Under the authors' procedure: Cell counts per sample came from amplifying reference gene primers. This table comes from immunoSEQ multiplex PCR, and its TCRdb copy is limited to in-frame clones, with some not included. The V and J calls and clone size are taken from that table; D and trimming were inferred from the DNA. The top ten hold around 5% of the sample, which has 300,000 to 350,000 clones, 88% seen once. The sample holds one count of this clone. This sequence originates from a man aged 30-40 years who had recovered from COVID-19. What was sequenced was PBMCs or T cells enriched from blood (not recorded which).

The CDR3 DNA is TGTGCCAGCAGCCCAGACAGGGACTATGGCTACACCTTC. It translates to CASSPDRDYGYTF. V is TRBV5-8 and J is TRBJ1-2, with 7 bases fitting TRBD1. Per the germline V gene, CDR1 is SGHTS and CDR2 is YDEGEE. There are 13 residues in the CDR3. The V segment lost 4 bases and the J segment 3 bases; nucleotides outside the gene matches: 3.